This TCR beta chain was recorded in a study of PD-L1 blockade in urothelial cancer. For the study at large: About 90% of the 29 patients were men who had bladder-origin urothelial cancer.

Trimming cost V 3 bases and J 7 bases; bases outside gene matches: 4. From germline, CDR1 is SGDLS and CDR2 YYNGEE. This CDR3 is built from 13 residues. Clones were read by immunoSEQ multiplex PCR, and TCRdb kept only the in-frame ones, dropping some. The sample consists of more than 45,000 clones, about 68% of them appearing once. Noted time point: pretreatment peripheral blood. Sample numbers ranged from 1 to 8 per patient, encompassing pretreatment and on-treatment collections. The source material was PBMCs, sampled around atezolizumab (anti-PD-L1) treatment. The chain recombines TRBV9 with TRBJ1-1; 9 positions match TRBD1. The receptor comes from a man in his 70s with urothelial cancer. CDR3 region: CASSAGQGFEAFF. CDR3 bases: TGTGCCAGCAGCGCCGGACAGGGGTTTGAAGCTTTCTTT.